This T cell receptor (beta chain) was profiled in a study of OX40 agonist ivuxolimab in advanced cancers. Method: immunoSEQ multiplex PCR; TCRdb's copy keeps in-frame clones and lacks some. This table holds 75,000 or so clones, 70% to 90% found once. The CDR3 spans 17 residues. From germline, CDR1 is SGHTA and CDR2 FQGNSA. Between the trimmed V and J ends, which lost 0 bases and 4 bases, there was a span of 17 bases. The sample in question was CD4+ or CD8+ T cells sorted from blood, obtained in a trial of the OX40 agonist ivuxolimab. The chain has TRBV7-2 and TRBJ2-3; either TRBD1 or TRBD2 may supply D (5 bases each). The clonotype comes from an adult with an advanced solid tumor such as melanoma, head and neck, liver or kidney cancer. In nucleotides, the CDR3 is TGTGCCAGCAGCTTAGCTAAGGGGCTTCTGGGGGCAGATACGCAGTATTTT. Protein: CASSLAKGLLGADTQYF.